The next 21 T cell receptor beta chains were all read from a single sample in a study of cytomegalovirus exposure and HLA in healthy donors. Researchers ran the PCR with 60 Vbeta and 13 Jbeta primers. This table comes from immunoSEQ multiplex PCR, and its TCRdb copy is limited to in-frame clones, with some not included. The sample consists of roughly 200,000 clones, 65% to 85% of them appearing once. Source material: PBMCs. These receptor sequences come from a woman aged 30 to 39 in good health and CMV-seronegative.

This clone was found a few times. The chain has TRBV6-1 and TRBJ2-1, with TRBD2 matching 13 bases. The CDR3 runs 15 residues. Losses at the gene ends were 6 bases for V and 8 bases for J; bases not matched to a gene: 7. CDR1 is MNHNS, CDR2 SASEGT, per germline. The CDR3 region has the DNA TGTGCCAGCAGCCGACTAGCGGGGGGTCAGTATGAGCAGTTCTTC. This sequence encodes CASSRLAGGQYEQFF.

The J gene is TRBJ1-2, the V gene TRBV10-2, with D possibly being TRBD1 (5 bases). Looked up from germline, CDR1 is WSHSY and CDR2 is SAAADI. Trimming pared 2 bases from V and 4 bases from J, leaving 20 bases between. This CDR3 region has 17 residues. Here the CDR3 DNA reads TGCGCCAGCAGTGAGAATCAGGGCCCTTATTTCACCTATGGCTACACCTTC. It specifies CASSENQGPYFTYGYTF.

The gene calls are TRBV21-1 and TRBJ2-7; the table calls TRBD1, which could not be checked here. TRBV21-1 is a listed pseudogene. The length of the CDR3 is 13 residues. The CDR3 bases are TGTGCCAGCACTCCGGGACACATATACGAGCAGTACTTC. Its protein is CASTPGHIYEQYF.

V gene TRBV11-2 combines with J gene TRBJ2-7; possibly TRBD1 for D (5 bases). V was pared by 3 bases and J by 4 bases, with 7 bases between. The germline CDR1 and CDR2 sequences are SGHAT and FQNNGV. There are 12 residues in the CDR3. The CDR3 coding sequence is TGTGCCAGCAGCTTTGACAGTTACGAGCAGTACTTC. Translating it yields CASSFDSYEQYF. Filled out from reference TRBV11-2 and TRBJ2-7, the complete variable domain reads EAGVAQSPRYKIIEKRQSVAFWCNPISGHATLYWYQQILGQGPKLLIQFQNNGVVDDSQLPKDRFSAERLKGVDSTLKIQPAKLEDSAVYLCASSFDSYEQYFGPGTRLTVT.

This clone was seen a single time. The chain recombines TRBV5-4 with TRBJ1-1, with TRBD1 matching over 8 bases. The CDR3 contains 14 residues. With V trimmed by 4 bases and J by 5 bases, 7 bases remained unmatched. Per germline, CDR1 SGHNT and CDR2 YYREEE (reference sequence). The CDR3, as DNA: TGTGCCAGCAGCGGCGGACAGGGTCGGACTGAAGCTTTCTTT. It encodes CASSGGQGRTEAFF. The full variable domain, rest sourced from reference TRBV5-4 and TRBJ1-1, is ETGVTQSPTHLIKTRGQQVTLRCSSQSGHNTVSWYQQALGQGPQFIFQYYREEENGRGNFPPRFSGLQFPNYSSELNVNALELDDSALYLCASSGGQGRTEAFFGQGTRLTVV.

This clone was seen just once. V is TRBV5-4 and J is TRBJ2-5, with no clear D. CDR1 is SGHNT and CDR2 is YYREEE in the germline V gene (reference sequence). The V end lost 1 base, the J end lost 3 bases, and 4 bases lay between the germline ends. The CDR3 loop spans 12 amino acids. The CDR3 DNA reads as TGTGCCAGCAGCTTGCCCGAAGAGACCCAGTACTTC. Translation gives CASSLPEETQYF.

This chain connects TRBV6-6 to TRBJ2-7, with a weak D call TRBD2 (7 bases). The V and J ends lost 10 bases and 4 bases respectively, with 14 bases between them. The germline V gene encodes CDR1 MNHNY and CDR2 SVGAGI (reference sequence). The CDR3 is 12 residues long. The CDR3 spells CATKGGQYEQYF. The CDR3 bases are TGTGCCACCAAGGGGGGGCAGTACGAGCAGTACTTC.

The gene calls are TRBV5-5 and TRBJ2-7; no reliable D call. The V and J ends lost 6 bases and 5 bases respectively, with 9 bases between them. The length of the CDR3 is 11 residues. Germline V gene sequence: CDR1 SGHKS, CDR2 YYEKEE (reference sequence). For the CDR3, the DNA is TGTGCCAGCACAGGCACCCACGAGCAGTACTTC. It codes for CASTGTHEQYF. The variable domain in full, completed from reference TRBV5-5 and TRBJ2-7, reads DAGVTQSPTHLIKTRGQQVTLRCSPISGHKSVSWYQQVLGQGPQFIFQYYEKEERGRGNFPDRFSARQFPNYSSELNVNALLLGDSALYLCASTGTHEQYFGPGTRLTVT.

V gene TRBV12-5 combines with J gene TRBJ2-5; TRBD1 matches 9 bases. Germline assignment: CDR1 LGHNT and CDR2 FRNRAP. This CDR3 has 15 residues. V lost 1 base, J lost 14 bases, and 14 bases stayed unmatched. CDR3 sequence: CASGLDYSGQGRVYF. CDR3 sequence (DNA): TGTGCTAGTGGTTTGGATTACTCGGGACAGGGTAGGGTATACTTC.

V and J are TRBV27 and TRBJ2-1; possibly TRBD2 for D (7 bases). Germline V gene data show CDR1 as MNHEY and CDR2 as SMNVEV (reference sequence). CDR3 length: 12 residues. V was shortened by 10 bases and J by 9 bases, with 16 bases between the two germline ends. CDR3 residues: CATRKRGGEQFF. CDR3 DNA sequence: TGTGCCACCCGGAAGAGGGGGGGTGAGCAGTTCTTC.

This chain links TRBV7-9 with TRBJ1-1; maybe TRBD1 (6 bases). The V end was cut by 4 bases, the J end by 13 bases, with 13 bases between. Germline V lookup: CDR1 SEHNR, CDR2 FQNEAQ (reference sequence). There are 11 residues in the CDR3. The CDR3: CASSYGQGGFF. Written as DNA, the CDR3 is TGTGCCAGCAGCTACGGACAAGGGGGTTTCTTT.

The gene calls are TRBV4-2 and TRBJ1-2, with D tentatively TRBD1 (6 bases). Germline V gene data show CDR1 as LGHNA and CDR2 as YNFKEQ. V gave up 0 bases and J gave up 4 bases, with 18 bases separating them. This CDR3 region has 17 residues. CDR3 bases: TGTGCCAGCAGCCAAGATTTGGCCCGGTTACAGGGCTATGGCTACACCTTC. This codes for CASSQDLARLQGYGYTF.

This clone was observed a single time. The CDR3 nucleotides read TGCGCCAGCAGCGGAGGGGTGGTCGAAGAGACCCAGTACTTC. Its translation is CASSGGVVEETQYF. The rearrangement links TRBV5-1 to TRBJ2-5, with D perhaps TRBD2 (6 bases). The V gene's germline CDR1 is SGHRS and CDR2 YFSETQ. Trimming removed 4 bases from V and 3 bases from J, with 13 bases in between. CDR3 length: 14 amino acids.

The V gene is TRBV6-1, the J gene TRBJ1-5, with 7 bases identical to TRBD1. The CDR3 runs to 15 residues. Trimming removed 5 bases from V and 5 bases from J; junction bases left unmatched: 9. Germline V gives CDR1 MNHNS, CDR2 SASEGT. CDR3 sequence (DNA): TGTGCCAGCAGTTGGGCCGGAACAGGGGATCAGCCCCAGCATTTT. This encodes CASSWAGTGDQPQHF.

The chain combines TRBV28 with TRBJ2-1; TRBD2 matches at 8 bases. The J segment lost 9 bases and the V segment lost 3 bases, leaving 10 bases of the junction unmatched. From germline, CDR1 is MDHEN and CDR2 SYDVKM. CDR3 length: 15 residues. CDR3 sequence reads: CASSLAAGGSSEQFF. Here the CDR3 DNA reads TGTGCCAGCAGTTTGGCGGCGGGAGGCTCCTCTGAGCAGTTCTTC.

Only a few counts were recorded for this clone. This sequence joins TRBV7-9 and TRBJ1-4; 7 nucleotides agree with TRBD1. After removal of 7 bases from V and 3 bases from J, the junction contained 5 bases not matched to a gene. The CDR3 loop spans 14 amino acids. CDR1 is SEHNR and CDR2 is FQNEAQ in the germline V gene (reference sequence). The DNA for the CDR3 is TGTGCCAGCACACGACAGGGTCCTAATGAAAAACTGTTTTTT. Its protein product is CASTRQGPNEKLFF.

The chain employs TRBV18 and TRBJ2-7; D is perhaps TRBD1 (5 bases). CDR1 and CDR2 (germline): KGHSH, LQKENI. The CDR3 covers 13 residues. Trimming took 2 bases from V and 6 from J, leaving 11 bases between them. The CDR3 DNA reads as TGTGCCAGCTCACCAGCAGGGCAGGCCGAGCAGTACTTC. Its protein is CASSPAGQAEQYF.

Details on this clone: A read error may produce the germline difference seen at one junction end. CDR3 protein: CAINEASSYEQYF. The DNA of the CDR3 is TGTGCCATCAATGAGGCGAGCTCCTACGAGCAGTACTTC. The V call is TRBV10-3, the J call TRBJ2-7; D is uncertain. The CDR3 is made up of 13 amino acids. The germline CDR1 and CDR2 sequences are ENHRY and SYGVKD.

This chain connects TRBV5-4 to TRBJ1-1; D possibly corresponds to TRBD1 (5 bases). From germline, CDR1 is SGHNT and CDR2 YYREEE (reference sequence). The CDR3 spans 14 residues. V was clipped by 0 bases and J by 4 bases, with 10 bases between them. As DNA, the CDR3 is TGTGCCAGCAGCTTGGAACAGGATTCCACTGAAGCTTTCTTT. Its protein product is CASSLEQDSTEAFF.

The chain uses TRBV7-6 and TRBJ1-2; 8 bases map to TRBD1. Germline assignment: CDR1 SGHVS and CDR2 FNYEAQ. The CDR3 covers 16 residues. J was trimmed by 4 bases and V by 5 bases; bases with no gene match: 12. CDR3 sequence: CASSPGGATAIYGYTF. The CDR3 DNA sequence: TGTGCCAGCAGCCCAGGGGGCGCGACCGCTATCTATGGCTACACCTTC.

This clone was detected only a few times. The rearrangement uses TRBV11-2 and TRBJ1-1; TRBD1 might be the D (5 bases). Germline CDR1 and CDR2: SGHAT and FQNNGV. V dropped 5 bases and J dropped 7 bases, with 11 bases sitting between them. This CDR3 spans 12 amino acids. CDR3 DNA: TGTGCCAGCAGCCAAGGGGCAGGTGAAGCTTTCTTT. As protein: CASSQGAGEAFF. Variable domain in full (rest from reference TRBV11-2 and TRBJ1-1): EAGVAQSPRYKIIEKRQSVAFWCNPISGHATLYWYQQILGQGPKLLIQFQNNGVVDDSQLPKDRFSAERLKGVDSTLKIQPAKLEDSAVYLCASSQGAGEAFFGQGTRLTVV.